The sequence of this T cell receptor beta chain was determined in a study of blood T cell repertoires in COVID-19. Study background: Samples of COVID-19 (acute and convalescent) were obtained from the United States, Italy and Spain. PBMCs, B-cell-depleted T cells, or T cells provided the cDNA or gDNA that made up the material.

In the authors' methods: By means of reference gene primer amplification, nucleated cell counts were estimated. This table comes from immunoSEQ multiplex PCR, and its TCRdb copy is limited to in-frame clones, with some not included. V and J calls and clone size follow that table, whereas D and trimming were derived from the DNA. The data hold some 460,000 clones, with around 89% observed a single time. Germline V gene data show CDR1 as MNHEY and CDR2 as SMNVEV (reference sequence). The V gene lost 2 bases and the J gene lost 4 bases, with 11 bases spanning the gap. The CDR3 totals 14 residues. The chain uses TRBV27 and TRBJ1-1; no definite D call. Sequenced: peripheral blood. The receptor comes from a young woman with acute or convalescent COVID-19. The CDR3 here is CASSLEQTSTEAFF. Written as DNA, the CDR3 is TGTGCCAGCAGTTTAGAACAGACCTCCACTGAAGCTTTCTTT.